This T cell receptor (beta chain) was sequenced for a study of early T cells in non-severe SARS-CoV-2 infection. TCRdb analysed the 5' RACE reads with MiXCR anew, one entry per CDR3 protein. The sample includes around 33,000 distinct CDR3 sequences, over 6.5% of them seen just once. Germline loops: CDR1 GTSNPN, CDR2 SVGIG (reference sequence). With 2 bases clipped from V and 4 bases from J, the junction kept 6 bases outside the gene matches. The CDR3 is 14 residues long. The TCR originated in an adult who was a healthcare worker with PCR-confirmed SARS-CoV-2 infection or an uninfected control (not recorded which). The sequencing sample was made of whole blood. The rearrangement uses TRBV30 and TRBJ2-3; 7 bases are shared with TRBD1. CDR3 amino acids: CAWSKDRVADTQYF. Written as DNA, the CDR3 is TGTGCCTGGAGTAAAGACAGGGTGGCAGATACGCAGTATTTT.